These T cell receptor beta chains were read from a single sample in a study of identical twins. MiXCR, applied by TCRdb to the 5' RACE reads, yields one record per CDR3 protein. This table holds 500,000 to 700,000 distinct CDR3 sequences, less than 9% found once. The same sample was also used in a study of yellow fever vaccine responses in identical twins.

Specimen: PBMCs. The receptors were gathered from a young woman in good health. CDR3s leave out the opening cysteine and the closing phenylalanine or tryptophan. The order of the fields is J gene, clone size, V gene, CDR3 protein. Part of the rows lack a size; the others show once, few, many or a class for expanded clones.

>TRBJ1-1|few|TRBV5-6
ASSLDFRVRTEAF
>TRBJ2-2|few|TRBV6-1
ASGKAGGRVGELF
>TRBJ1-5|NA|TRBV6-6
ASSDRGNQPQH
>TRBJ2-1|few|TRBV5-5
ASSGPAGTGYNEQF
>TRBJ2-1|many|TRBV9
ASSYLAGGYNEQF
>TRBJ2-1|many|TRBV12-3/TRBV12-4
ASSSPGLAGGKQF
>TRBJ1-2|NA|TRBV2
ASSGRLPYGYT
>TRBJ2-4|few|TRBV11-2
ASSLPGTEIAKNIQY
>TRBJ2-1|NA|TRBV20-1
SAYLAVNRNEQF
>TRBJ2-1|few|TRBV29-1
SVWTSGGIRSYNEQF
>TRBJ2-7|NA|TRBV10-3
AISDRTSGISYEQY
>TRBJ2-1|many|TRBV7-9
ASSSLAGPFNEQF
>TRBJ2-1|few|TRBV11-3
ASSLQGGDNEQF
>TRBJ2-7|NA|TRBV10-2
ASSVGEYITYEQY
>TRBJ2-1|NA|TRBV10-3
AITGTGEGEQF
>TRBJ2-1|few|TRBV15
ATSIDRGSRNEQF
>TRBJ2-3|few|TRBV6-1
ASGRADTQY
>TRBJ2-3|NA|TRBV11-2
ASSSTSGRGDTQY
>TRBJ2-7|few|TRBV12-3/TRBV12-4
ASSPGGTGAYEQY
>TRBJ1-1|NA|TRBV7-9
ASSLEGAEGMNTEAF
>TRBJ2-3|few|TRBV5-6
ASSFGILAGGQTDTQY
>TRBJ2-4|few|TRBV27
ASSFSRTGGSGAKNIQY
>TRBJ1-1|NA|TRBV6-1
ASSPGLLVGGTEAF
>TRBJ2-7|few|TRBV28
ASTVPDSFHEQY
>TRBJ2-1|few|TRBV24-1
ATSDSPSAPYNEQF
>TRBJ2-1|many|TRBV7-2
ASGPGLGF
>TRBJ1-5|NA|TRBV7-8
ASSLGRQGASNQPQH
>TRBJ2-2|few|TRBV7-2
ASRPPGTNGELF
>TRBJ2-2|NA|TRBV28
ASSPGQQNTGELF
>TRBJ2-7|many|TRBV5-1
ASSLGQGLYEQY
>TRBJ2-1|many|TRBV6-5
ASSYWATLSSYNEQF
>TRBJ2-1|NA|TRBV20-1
SARNREASGPSYSYNEQF